The T cell receptor (beta chain) described here comes from a study of regulatory T cells in long-lasting Graves disease. Arm-PCR of CDR3 regions with iRepertoire HTBI primers generated TCR beta libraries. TCRdb re-called the multiplex PCR reads through MiXCR, storing one row per CDR3 protein. The data contain over 350,000 distinct CDR3 sequences, about 15% of them seen just once; the ten biggest clones take up about 7.6%. The time point here: newly diagnosed GD, antithyroid drugs for less than 3 months. The TCR library was prepared using RNA isolated from PBMCs. General study points: Those with persistent Graves' had less TCR diversity than newly diagnosed patients.

To note about this clonotype: The target antigen is unknown.

Separately, the same data were catalogued under a study of T cells in Graves' hyperthyroidism and ophthalmopathy. That source notes: During a first-round RT-PCR of the TCR CDR3, the HTBI primer set was used.

Source: peripheral blood mononuclear cells (PBMCs), taken at new diagnosis, from a patient treated with antithyroid drugs. This TCR was recovered from a woman aged 40 to 50 with Graves disease.

The CDR3 DNA follows: TGTGCCAGCAGCGAGGCGGCTAGCGGGAGTAATACGCAGTATTTT. Protein product: CASSEAASGSNTQYF. This chain uses TRBV11-2 with TRBJ2-3, with 10 bases identical to TRBD2. V lost 5 bases, J lost 7 bases, and 9 bases stayed unmatched. CDR3 size: 15 residues. CDR1 is SGHAT, CDR2 FQNNGV, per germline.